Listed below are T cell receptor beta chains from one sample, sequenced in a study of cytomegalovirus exposure and HLA in healthy donors. Data came from immunoSEQ multiplex PCR; TCRdb stores just in-frame clones and leaves some out. This repertoire shows around 100,000 clones, roughly four fifths found once; its top ten account for around 3.7%. Source material: PBMCs. All receptors derive from a young man in good health and CMV-seropositive. Each CDR3 is given with its conserved first and last residue. A D gene is named only where the DNA matches it firmly. Clone size is not always given. Where it is, it says once, few, many or a class for expanded clones.

j_gene: TRBJ2-7
abundance: once
d_gene: .
v_gene: TRBV16
CDR3aa: CASNEGLAYEQYF
CDR3nt: TGTGCCAGCAATGAGGGACTCGCCTACGAGCAGTACTTC

j_gene: TRBJ2-7
abundance: .
d_gene: TRBD2
v_gene: TRBV16
CDR3aa: CASSQSETSGRLSYEQYF
CDR3nt: TGTGCCAGCAGCCAATCAGAGACTAGCGGGAGGCTCTCCTACGAGCAGTACTTC

j_gene: TRBJ2-1
abundance: .
d_gene: .
v_gene: TRBV10-3
CDR3aa: CAIRGGLVDEQFF
CDR3nt: TGTGCCATCAGGGGGGGGCTGGTCGATGAGCAGTTCTTC

j_gene: TRBJ2-7
abundance: .
d_gene: .
v_gene: TRBV6-1
CDR3aa: CATRSTGNSYEQYF
CDR3nt: TGTGCCACTCGCTCGACAGGAAACTCCTACGAGCAGTACTTC

j_gene: TRBJ2-7
abundance: .
d_gene: TRBD2
v_gene: TRBV14
CDR3aa: CASSRDRTSRSYEQHF
CDR3nt: TGTGCCAGCAGCCGCGACAGGACTAGCCGGTCCTACGAGCAGCACTTC

j_gene: TRBJ2-1
abundance: .
d_gene: TRBD1
v_gene: TRBV27
CDR3aa: CASQGARNEQFF
CDR3nt: TGTGCCTCTCAGGGGGCAAGAAATGAGCAGTTCTTC

j_gene: TRBJ2-1
abundance: .
d_gene: .
v_gene: TRBV19
CDR3aa: CASSRGEYPGNEQFF
CDR3nt: TGTGCCAGTAGTAGGGGGGAGTATCCTGGCAATGAGCAGTTCTTC

j_gene: TRBJ2-1
abundance: .
d_gene: .
v_gene: TRBV5-1
CDR3aa: CASSPGQGLLVYNEQFF
CDR3nt: TGCGCCAGCAGCCCAGGGCAGGGTTTGCTAGTCTACAATGAGCAGTTCTTC

j_gene: TRBJ2-1
abundance: .
d_gene: TRBD2
v_gene: TRBV29-1
CDR3aa: CSDSGLAAYNEQFF
CDR3nt: TGCAGCGATTCGGGACTAGCGGCCTACAATGAGCAGTTCTTC

j_gene: TRBJ2-5
abundance: .
d_gene: TRBD1
v_gene: TRBV7-2
CDR3aa: CASSPTGVGQETQYF
CDR3nt: TGTGCCAGCAGTCCGACAGGGGTAGGACAAGAGACCCAGTACTTC

j_gene: TRBJ2-1
abundance: .
d_gene: .
v_gene: TRBV5-5
CDR3aa: CASSRDTSSSYNEQFF
CDR3nt: TGTGCCAGCAGCCGTGACACTTCGAGCTCCTACAATGAGCAGTTCTTC

j_gene: TRBJ1-1
abundance: .
d_gene: .
v_gene: TRBV27
CDR3aa: CASSFRGITEAFF
CDR3nt: TGTGCCAGCAGTTTTAGGGGCATCACTGAAGCTTTCTTT

j_gene: TRBJ2-1
abundance: .
d_gene: TRBD2
v_gene: TRBV5-1
CDR3aa: CASSNQGSRAGGPYNEQFF
CDR3nt: TGCGCCAGCAGCAACCAGGGCTCGCGAGCGGGAGGTCCCTACAATGAGCAGTTCTTC

j_gene: TRBJ2-2
abundance: .
d_gene: TRBD1
v_gene: TRBV2
CDR3aa: CARGQGVGELFF
CDR3nt: TGTGCCAGGGGACAGGGCGTCGGGGAGCTGTTTTTT

j_gene: TRBJ2-5
abundance: .
d_gene: .
v_gene: TRBV7-6
CDR3aa: CASSRPTGAGETQYF
CDR3nt: TGTGCCAGCAGCCGACCGACCGGTGCGGGAGAGACCCAGTACTTC

j_gene: TRBJ2-7
abundance: .
d_gene: .
v_gene: TRBV7-2
CDR3aa: CASSLGNGPGEQYF
CDR3nt: TGTGCCAGCAGCTTAGGCAATGGGCCGGGGGAGCAGTACTTC

j_gene: TRBJ1-1
abundance: .
d_gene: .
v_gene: TRBV5-1
CDR3aa: CASRRESNTEAFF
CDR3nt: TGCGCCAGCAGGCGGGAGTCGAACACTGAAGCTTTCTTT

j_gene: TRBJ2-1
abundance: .
d_gene: TRBD2
v_gene: TRBV28
CDR3aa: CASTVSGSYNEQFF
CDR3nt: TGTGCCAGCACTGTCAGCGGGAGTTACAATGAGCAGTTCTTC

j_gene: TRBJ1-4
abundance: medium-sized
d_gene: TRBD1
v_gene: TRBV6-5
CDR3aa: CASSPTQGGEKLFF
CDR3nt: TGTGCCAGCAGTCCCACGCAGGGGGGTGAAAAACTGTTTTTT

j_gene: TRBJ2-2
abundance: .
d_gene: .
v_gene: TRBV7-9
CDR3aa: CASSPTTSGTGELFF
CDR3nt: TGTGCCAGCAGCCCCACCACTTCGGGGACCGGGGAGCTGTTTTTT

j_gene: TRBJ1-1
abundance: .
d_gene: .
v_gene: TRBV27
CDR3aa: CASSSQGRAIPEAFF
CDR3nt: TGTGCCAGCAGTTCTCAGGGGAGGGCGATACCTGAAGCTTTCTTT

j_gene: TRBJ2-7
abundance: .
d_gene: TRBD1
v_gene: TRBV7-2
CDR3aa: CASSPGTGGSGEQYF
CDR3nt: TGTGCCAGCAGCCCCGGGACAGGGGGATCTGGTGAGCAGTACTTC

j_gene: TRBJ2-5
abundance: few
d_gene: .
v_gene: TRBV10-2
CDR3aa: CASSESKQTKGTQYF
CDR3nt: TGCGCCAGCAGTGAGTCTAAACAGACTAAAGGGACCCAGTACTTC

j_gene: TRBJ1-3
abundance: .
d_gene: TRBD1
v_gene: TRBV28
CDR3aa: CASSSWTGKTGNTIYF
CDR3nt: TGTGCCAGCAGTTCCTGGACAGGGAAAACTGGAAACACCATATATTTT

j_gene: TRBJ1-2
abundance: .
d_gene: TRBD1
v_gene: TRBV5-4
CDR3aa: CASSLQGSYYGYTF
CDR3nt: TGTGCCAGCAGTCTACAGGGGTCTTACTATGGCTACACCTTC

j_gene: TRBJ2-7
abundance: .
d_gene: .
v_gene: TRBV2
CDR3aa: CASRDNSYEQYF
CDR3nt: TGTGCCAGCCGGGACAACTCCTACGAGCAGTACTTC

j_gene: TRBJ1-5
abundance: .
d_gene: .
v_gene: TRBV6-1
CDR3aa: CASRSQGNQPQHF
CDR3nt: TGTGCCAGCAGGTCCCAGGGCAATCAGCCCCAGCATTTT

j_gene: TRBJ2-4
abundance: .
d_gene: TRBD1
v_gene: TRBV28
CDR3aa: CASNRQGPNIQYF
CDR3nt: TGTGCCAGCAACCGACAGGGACCAAACATTCAGTACTTC

j_gene: TRBJ2-7
abundance: .
d_gene: .
v_gene: TRBV18
CDR3aa: CASSPPPETGIEQYF
CDR3nt: TGTGCCAGCTCACCGCCACCGGAAACAGGCATCGAGCAGTACTTC

j_gene: TRBJ2-1
abundance: .
d_gene: .
v_gene: TRBV2
CDR3aa: CASSRTGTAVYNEQFF
CDR3nt: TGTGCCAGCAGTAGAACCGGGACTGCAGTCTACAATGAGCAGTTCTTC

j_gene: TRBJ1-2
abundance: few
d_gene: .
v_gene: TRBV4-2
CDR3aa: CASSQEEGGANYGYTF
CDR3nt: TGTGCCAGCAGCCAAGAGGAAGGCGGAGCTAACTATGGCTACACCTTC

j_gene: TRBJ2-1
abundance: .
d_gene: .
v_gene: TRBV4-1
CDR3aa: CASSQDHGRSEQFF
CDR3nt: TGCGCCAGCAGCCAAGACCACGGTCGGTCTGAGCAGTTCTTC

j_gene: TRBJ2-2
abundance: .
d_gene: .
v_gene: TRBV11-2
CDR3aa: CASVLLLNTGELFF
CDR3nt: TGTGCCAGTGTCTTACTATTGAACACCGGGGAGCTGTTTTTT

j_gene: TRBJ2-4
abundance: .
d_gene: .
v_gene: TRBV5-6
CDR3aa: CASSLVGGAKNIQYF
CDR3nt: TGTGCCAGCAGCTTGGTTGGCGGAGCCAAAAACATTCAGTACTTC

j_gene: TRBJ2-1
abundance: .
d_gene: TRBD2
v_gene: TRBV7-2
CDR3aa: CASSAGWTSGRVFYNEQFF
CDR3nt: TGTGCCAGCAGCGCGGGCTGGACTAGCGGGAGGGTATTCTACAATGAGCAGTTCTTC

j_gene: TRBJ1-3
abundance: .
d_gene: TRBD1
v_gene: TRBV5-6
CDR3aa: CASSITGGTGNTIYF
CDR3nt: TGTGCCAGCAGCATCACAGGGGGCACTGGAAACACCATATATTTT

j_gene: TRBJ1-5
abundance: once
d_gene: TRBD1
v_gene: TRBV28
CDR3aa: CASRSPGQGNQPQHF
CDR3nt: TGTGCCAGCAGATCTCCGGGACAGGGTAATCAGCCCCAGCATTTT

j_gene: TRBJ2-1
abundance: few
d_gene: TRBD2
v_gene: TRBV11-3
CDR3aa: CASSLGVAGAGQFF
CDR3nt: TGTGCCAGCAGCTTAGGGGTAGCGGGAGCGGGGCAGTTCTTC

j_gene: TRBJ2-1
abundance: .
d_gene: TRBD2
v_gene: TRBV6-4
CDR3aa: CASSEAGNYNEQFF
CDR3nt: TGTGCCAGCAGCGAAGCGGGGAACTACAATGAGCAGTTCTTC

j_gene: TRBJ2-7
abundance: .
d_gene: .
v_gene: TRBV27
CDR3aa: CASRSLAAYEQYF
CDR3nt: TGTGCCAGCCGTTCTTTAGCGGCTTACGAGCAGTACTTC

j_gene: TRBJ2-7
abundance: .
d_gene: TRBD1
v_gene: TRBV27
CDR3aa: CASSRDRGYEQYF
CDR3nt: TGTGCCAGCAGTCGGGACAGGGGCTACGAGCAGTACTTC

j_gene: TRBJ1-4
abundance: .
d_gene: .
v_gene: TRBV11-1
CDR3aa: CASSLETATNEKLFF
CDR3nt: TGTGCCAGCAGCTTAGAAACTGCAACTAATGAAAAACTGTTTTTT

j_gene: TRBJ2-2
abundance: .
d_gene: TRBD2
v_gene: TRBV28
CDR3aa: CASSPSGRAGELFF
CDR3nt: TGTGCCAGCAGTCCGAGCGGGAGGGCCGGGGAGCTGTTTTTT

j_gene: TRBJ1-1
abundance: .
d_gene: .
v_gene: TRBV5-1
CDR3aa: CASSLAGGREEAFF
CDR3nt: TGCGCCAGCAGCTTGGCCGGAGGGAGGGAAGAAGCTTTCTTT

j_gene: TRBJ2-1
abundance: .
d_gene: TRBD1
v_gene: TRBV25-1
CDR3aa: CASSERANRGEQFF
CDR3nt: TGTGCCAGCAGTGAAAGAGCCAACAGGGGTGAGCAGTTCTTC

j_gene: TRBJ1-1
abundance: .
d_gene: .
v_gene: TRBV5-1
CDR3aa: CASSLDSNTEAFF
CDR3nt: TGCGCCAGCAGCTTGGACTCGAACACTGAAGCTTTCTTT

j_gene: TRBJ1-3
abundance: .
d_gene: .
v_gene: TRBV11-2
CDR3aa: CASSPDRIRNTIYF
CDR3nt: TGTGCCAGCAGCCCGGACAGAATAAGAAACACCATATATTTT

j_gene: TRBJ2-3
abundance: .
d_gene: .
v_gene: TRBV5-4
CDR3aa: CASSWGTPGTDTQYF
CDR3nt: TGTGCCAGCAGCTGGGGGACACCTGGCACAGATACGCAGTATTTT

j_gene: TRBJ1-2
abundance: .
d_gene: .
v_gene: TRBV5-8
CDR3aa: CASSLDRNNYGYTF
CDR3nt: TGTGCCAGCAGCTTGGACAGGAATAACTATGGCTACACCTTC

j_gene: TRBJ1-1
abundance: .
d_gene: .
v_gene: TRBV6-6
CDR3aa: CASSYATVNTEAFF
CDR3nt: TGTGCCAGCAGTTACGCAACAGTGAACACTGAAGCTTTCTTT

j_gene: TRBJ1-3
abundance: .
d_gene: .
v_gene: TRBV15
CDR3aa: CATSRGFEQGQSQSSGNTIYF
CDR3nt: TGTGCCACCAGCAGGGGGTTCGAGCAGGGGCAATCACAGAGCTCTGGAAACACCATATATTTT

j_gene: TRBJ2-3
abundance: .
d_gene: TRBD2
v_gene: TRBV6-4
CDR3aa: CASRPLAGGSTDTQYF
CDR3nt: TGTGCCAGCAGGCCACTAGCGGGAGGGAGCACAGATACGCAGTATTTT

j_gene: TRBJ1-5
abundance: .
d_gene: TRBD1
v_gene: TRBV7-9
CDR3aa: CSSRGQGAQPQHF
CDR3nt: TGTTCCAGCAGGGGACAGGGGGCTCAGCCCCAGCATTTT